This T cell receptor beta chain was recorded in a study of regulatory T cells in long-lasting Graves disease. Sequencing libraries for TCR beta were prepared with iRepertoire HTBI primers and Arm-PCR of CDR3 regions. TCRdb analysed the multiplex PCR reads with MiXCR anew, one entry per CDR3 protein. The table has 380,000 or so distinct CDR3 sequences, around 15% seen once. CDR1 and CDR2 from the germline V gene are MDHEN and SYDVKM. The CDR3 consists of 14 residues. The germline V and J ends were trimmed by 2 bases and 2 bases, with 6 bases remaining between them. This clonotype has ten or more counts. Time point given: newly diagnosed GD, antithyroid drugs for less than 3 months. With RNA extracted from PBMCs as input, the TCR library was made. These same data were also listed under a study on T cells in Graves' hyperthyroidism and ophthalmopathy.

Sequencing was performed on peripheral blood mononuclear cells (PBMCs), taken at new diagnosis, from a patient treated with antithyroid drugs. The chain has TRBV28 and TRBJ2-2; possible D gene TRBD2, 5 bases. The origin of this receptor is a woman aged 18 to 35 with Graves disease. The CDR3 DNA reads as TGTGCCAGCAGTTTACTAGCTAACACCGGGGAGCTGTTTTTT. Protein sequence: CASSLLANTGELFF.